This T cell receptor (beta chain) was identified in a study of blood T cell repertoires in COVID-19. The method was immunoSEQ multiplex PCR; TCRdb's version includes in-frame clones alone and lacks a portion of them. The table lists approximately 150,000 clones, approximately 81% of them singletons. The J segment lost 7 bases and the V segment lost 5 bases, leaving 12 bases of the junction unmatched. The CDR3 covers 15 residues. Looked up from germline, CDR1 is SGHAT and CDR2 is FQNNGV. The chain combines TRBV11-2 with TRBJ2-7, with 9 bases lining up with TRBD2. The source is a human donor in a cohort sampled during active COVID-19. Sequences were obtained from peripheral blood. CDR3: CASSPEGGRAREQYF. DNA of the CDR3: TGTGCCAGCAGCCCTGAAGGCGGGAGGGCAAGAGAGCAGTACTTC.